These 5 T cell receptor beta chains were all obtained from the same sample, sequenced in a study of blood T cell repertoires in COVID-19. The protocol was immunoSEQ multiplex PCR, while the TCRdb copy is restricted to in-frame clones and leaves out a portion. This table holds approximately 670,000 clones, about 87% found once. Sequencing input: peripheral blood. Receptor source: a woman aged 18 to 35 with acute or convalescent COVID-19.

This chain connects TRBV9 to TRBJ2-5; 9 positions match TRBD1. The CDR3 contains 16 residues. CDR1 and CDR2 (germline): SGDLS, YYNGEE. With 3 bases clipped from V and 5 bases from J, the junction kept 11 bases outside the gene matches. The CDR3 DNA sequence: TGTGCCAGCAGCGCGCTGCAGGGACAGGGTGAGGAGACCCAGTACTTC. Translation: CASSALQGQGEETQYF. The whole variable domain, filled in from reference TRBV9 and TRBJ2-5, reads DSGVTQTPKHLITATGQRVTLRCSPRSGDLSVYWYQQSLDQGLQFLIQYYNGEERAKGNILERFSAQQFPDLHSELNLSSLELGDSALYFCASSALQGQGEETQYFGPGTRLLVL.

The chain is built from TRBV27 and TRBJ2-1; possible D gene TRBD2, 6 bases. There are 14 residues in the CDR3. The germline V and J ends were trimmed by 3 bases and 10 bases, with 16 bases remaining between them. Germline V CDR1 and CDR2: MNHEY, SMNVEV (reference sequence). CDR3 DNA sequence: TGTGCCAGCAGTTTGCTAGCGACGCCTACGGAGCAGTTCTTC. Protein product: CASSLLATPTEQFF.

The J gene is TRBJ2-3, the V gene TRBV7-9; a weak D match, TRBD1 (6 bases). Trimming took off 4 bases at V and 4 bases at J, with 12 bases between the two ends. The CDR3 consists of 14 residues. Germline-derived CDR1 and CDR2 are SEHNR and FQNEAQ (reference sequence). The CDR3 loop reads CASSWGQGSDTQYF. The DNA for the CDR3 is TGTGCCAGCAGCTGGGGGCAGGGCTCAGATACGCAGTATTTT.

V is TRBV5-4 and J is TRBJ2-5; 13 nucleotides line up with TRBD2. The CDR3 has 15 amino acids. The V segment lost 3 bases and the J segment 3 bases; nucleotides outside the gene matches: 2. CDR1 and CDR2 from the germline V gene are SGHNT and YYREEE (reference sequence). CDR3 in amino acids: CASSWGLAGKETQYF. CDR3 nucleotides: TGTGCCAGCAGCTGGGGACTAGCGGGGAAAGAGACCCAGTACTTC.

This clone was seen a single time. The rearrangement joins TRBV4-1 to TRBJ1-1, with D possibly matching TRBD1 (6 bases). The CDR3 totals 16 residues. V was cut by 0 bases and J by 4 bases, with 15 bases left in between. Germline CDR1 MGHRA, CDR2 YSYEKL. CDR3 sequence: CASSQEQGWAATEAFF. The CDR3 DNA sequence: TGCGCCAGCAGCCAAGAACAGGGATGGGCCGCCACTGAAGCTTTCTTT.